This T cell receptor beta chain originates from a study of blood T cells in healthy people across ages. Whole-study results and caveats: Fewer expanded clones and more diversity marked long-lived versus aged donors. Older age coincided with a roughly linear decline in TCR beta diversity per million T cells. From one million sequenced T cells, diversity estimates were lower bounds.

About this clonotype: Its antigen is not identified.

Extraction of total RNA produced a minimum of 5 micrograms from each sample. Through a sample-barcoded 5' primer and a J-beta primer mix, a second PCR was run for 7 to 11 cycles. One entry per CDR3 protein, called by TCRdb with MiXCR from the 5' RACE reads. The sample has some 1.4 million distinct CDR3 sequences; 42% are singletons. The source material was blood. The receptor comes from a woman between 18 and 30 years old in good health.

CDR3: CASSRDYNQPQHF. In nucleotides, the CDR3 is TGTGCCAGCAGTCGCGATTATAATCAGCCCCAGCATTTT. The chain joins TRBV4-2 to TRBJ1-5, with D uncertain. CDR3 length: 13 amino acids. The germline gives CDR1 LGHNA, CDR2 YNFKEQ. Deletions cut 6 bases from V and 4 bases from J, with 10 bases between.